The T cell receptor beta chain under discussion was sequenced for a study of OX40 agonist ivuxolimab in advanced cancers. Regarding the study as a whole: Researchers did not determine the expanded peripheral T cells' antigen specificity.

Sequencing was performed with immunoSEQ multiplex PCR; in TCRdb, only in-frame clones are kept and a portion is missing. Of roughly 68,000 clones listed, 84% are singletons. Regarding this clone: Its specificity is not known. An end of the junction differs from the germline gene, which may be a read error.

CDR1 is SNHLY and CDR2 is FYNNEI in the germline V gene. The CDR3 covers 13 residues. The sequence was obtained from an adult with an advanced solid tumor such as melanoma, head and neck, liver or kidney cancer. The J gene is TRBJ1-4, the V gene TRBV2; TRBD1 matches at 9 bases. The starting material was CD4+ or CD8+ T cells sorted from blood, obtained in a trial of the OX40 agonist ivuxolimab. Written as DNA, the CDR3 is TGTGCCAGCTCACAGGGGGCTAAGGAAAAACTGTTTTTT. Translated: CASSQGAKEKLFF. Supplemented by reference TRBV2 and TRBJ1-4, the full variable domain reads EPEVTQTPSHQVTQMGQEVILRCVPISNHLYFYWYRQILGQKVEFLVSFYNNEISEKSEIFDDQFSVERPDGSNFTLKIRSTKLEDSAMYFCASSQGAKEKLFFGSGTQLSVL.